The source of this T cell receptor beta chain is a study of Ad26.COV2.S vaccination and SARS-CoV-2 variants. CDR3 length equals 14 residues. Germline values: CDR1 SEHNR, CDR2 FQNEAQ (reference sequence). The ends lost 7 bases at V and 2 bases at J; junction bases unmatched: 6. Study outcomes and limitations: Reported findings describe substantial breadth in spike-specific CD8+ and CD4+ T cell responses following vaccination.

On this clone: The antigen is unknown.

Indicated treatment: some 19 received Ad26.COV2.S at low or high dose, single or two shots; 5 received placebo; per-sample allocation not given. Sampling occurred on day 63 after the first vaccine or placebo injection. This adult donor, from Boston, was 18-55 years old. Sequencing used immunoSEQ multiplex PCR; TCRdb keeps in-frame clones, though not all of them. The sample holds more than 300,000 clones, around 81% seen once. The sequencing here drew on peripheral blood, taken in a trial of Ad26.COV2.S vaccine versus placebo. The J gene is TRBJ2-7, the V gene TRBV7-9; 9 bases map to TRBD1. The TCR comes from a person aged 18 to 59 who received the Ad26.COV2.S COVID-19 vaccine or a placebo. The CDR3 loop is CASTRRQGAYEQYF. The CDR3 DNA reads TGTGCCAGCACCCGACGACAGGGGGCCTACGAGCAGTACTTC. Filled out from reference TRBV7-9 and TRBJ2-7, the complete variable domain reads DTGVSQNPRHKITKRGQNVTFRCDPISEHNRLYWYRQTLGQGPEFLTYFQNEAQLEKSRLLSDRFSAERPKGSFSTLEIQRTEQGDSAMYLCASTRRQGAYEQYFGPGTRLTVT.